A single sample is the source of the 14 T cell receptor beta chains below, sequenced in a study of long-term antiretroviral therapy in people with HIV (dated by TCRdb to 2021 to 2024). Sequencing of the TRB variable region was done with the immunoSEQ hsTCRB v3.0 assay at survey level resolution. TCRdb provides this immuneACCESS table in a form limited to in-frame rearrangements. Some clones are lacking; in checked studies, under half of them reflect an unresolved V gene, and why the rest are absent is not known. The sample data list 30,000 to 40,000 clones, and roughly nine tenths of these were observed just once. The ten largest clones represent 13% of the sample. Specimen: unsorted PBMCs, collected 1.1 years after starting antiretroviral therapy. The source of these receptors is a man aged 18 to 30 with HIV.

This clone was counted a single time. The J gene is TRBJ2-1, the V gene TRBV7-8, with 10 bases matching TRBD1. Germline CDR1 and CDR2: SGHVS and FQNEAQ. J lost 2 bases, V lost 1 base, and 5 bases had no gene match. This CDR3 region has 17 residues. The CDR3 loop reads CASSLGDRGFAYNEQFF. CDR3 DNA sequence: TGTGCCAGCAGCTTAGGGGACAGGGGATTTGCCTACAATGAGCAGTTCTTC.

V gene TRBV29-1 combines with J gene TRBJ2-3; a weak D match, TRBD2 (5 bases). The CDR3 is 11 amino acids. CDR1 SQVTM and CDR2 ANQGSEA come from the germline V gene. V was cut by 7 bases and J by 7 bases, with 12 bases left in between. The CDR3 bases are TGCAGCGGGCCCTTCGGGAATACGCAGTATTTT. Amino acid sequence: CSGPFGNTQYF.

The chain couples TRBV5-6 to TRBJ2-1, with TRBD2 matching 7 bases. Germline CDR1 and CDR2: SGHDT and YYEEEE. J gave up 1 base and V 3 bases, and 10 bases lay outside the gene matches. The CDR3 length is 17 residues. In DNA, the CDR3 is TGTGCCAGCAGCTCGGGGGGTGTCCAGACTTCCTACAATGAGCAGTTCTTC. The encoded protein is CASSSGGVQTSYNEQFF.

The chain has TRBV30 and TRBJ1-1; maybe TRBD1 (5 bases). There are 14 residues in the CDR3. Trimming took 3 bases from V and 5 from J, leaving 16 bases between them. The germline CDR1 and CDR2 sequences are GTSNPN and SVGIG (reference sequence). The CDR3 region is CAWSTGRGYTEAFF. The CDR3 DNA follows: TGTGCCTGGAGCACTGGGCGGGGGTATACTGAAGCTTTCTTT.

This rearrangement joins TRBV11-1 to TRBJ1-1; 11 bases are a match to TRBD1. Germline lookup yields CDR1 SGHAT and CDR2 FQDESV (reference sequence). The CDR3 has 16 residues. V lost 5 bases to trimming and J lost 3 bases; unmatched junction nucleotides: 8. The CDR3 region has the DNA TGTGCCAGCAGCCCCAGGACAGGGGGCGGATACACTGAAGCTTTCTTT. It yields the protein CASSPRTGGGYTEAFF.

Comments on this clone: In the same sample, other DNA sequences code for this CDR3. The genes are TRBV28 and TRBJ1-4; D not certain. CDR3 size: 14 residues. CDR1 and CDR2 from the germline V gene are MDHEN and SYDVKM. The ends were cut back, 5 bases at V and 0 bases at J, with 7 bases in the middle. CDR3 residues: CASSPASTNEKLFF. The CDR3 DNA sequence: TGTGCCAGCAGTCCGGCCTCAACTAATGAAAAACTGTTTTTT.

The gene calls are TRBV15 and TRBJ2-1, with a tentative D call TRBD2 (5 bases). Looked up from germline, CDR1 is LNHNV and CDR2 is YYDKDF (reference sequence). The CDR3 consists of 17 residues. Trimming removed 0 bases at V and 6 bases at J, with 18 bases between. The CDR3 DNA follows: TGTGCCACCAGCAGAGATGGGCTAGCCGCCCTACTCAATGAGCAGTTCTTC. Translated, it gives CATSRDGLAALLNEQFF.

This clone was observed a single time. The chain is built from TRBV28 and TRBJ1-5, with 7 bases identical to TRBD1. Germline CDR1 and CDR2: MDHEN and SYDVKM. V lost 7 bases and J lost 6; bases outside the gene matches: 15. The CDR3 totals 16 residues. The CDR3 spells CASKGLGEGAGQPQHF. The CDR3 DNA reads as TGTGCCAGCAAGGGCCTGGGTGAGGGGGCAGGTCAGCCCCAGCATTTT.

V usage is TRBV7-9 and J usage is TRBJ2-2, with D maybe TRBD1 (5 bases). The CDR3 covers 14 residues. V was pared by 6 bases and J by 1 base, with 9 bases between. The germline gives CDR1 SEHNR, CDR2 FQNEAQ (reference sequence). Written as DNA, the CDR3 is TGTGCCAGCAGTCCAGACAGGAACACCGGGGAGCTGTTTTTT. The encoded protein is CASSPDRNTGELFF.

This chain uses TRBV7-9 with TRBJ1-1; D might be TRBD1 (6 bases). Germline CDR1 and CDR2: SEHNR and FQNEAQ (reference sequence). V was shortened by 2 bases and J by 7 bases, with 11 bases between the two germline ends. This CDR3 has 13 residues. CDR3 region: CASSLLATGEAFF. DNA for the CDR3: TGTGCCAGCAGCTTACTGGCGACAGGTGAAGCTTTCTTT.

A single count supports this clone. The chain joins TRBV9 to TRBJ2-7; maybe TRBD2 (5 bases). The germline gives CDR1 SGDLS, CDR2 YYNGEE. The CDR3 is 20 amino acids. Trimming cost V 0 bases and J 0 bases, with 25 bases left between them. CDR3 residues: CASSVGRRSKVGVSSYEQYF. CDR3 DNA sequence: TGTGCCAGCAGCGTAGGGCGGAGGTCGAAAGTAGGCGTGAGCTCCTACGAGCAGTACTTC. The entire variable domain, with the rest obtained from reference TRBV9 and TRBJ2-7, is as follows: DSGVTQTPKHLITATGQRVTLRCSPRSGDLSVYWYQQSLDQGLQFLIQYYNGEERAKGNILERFSAQQFPDLHSELNLSSLELGDSALYFCASSVGRRSKVGVSSYEQYFGPGTRLTVT.

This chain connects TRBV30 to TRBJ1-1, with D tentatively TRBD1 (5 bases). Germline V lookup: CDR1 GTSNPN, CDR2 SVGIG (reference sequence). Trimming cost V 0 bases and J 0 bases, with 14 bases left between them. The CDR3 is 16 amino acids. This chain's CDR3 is CAWSVHSVRVNTEAFF. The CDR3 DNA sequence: TGTGCCTGGAGTGTACACTCAGTCAGGGTGAACACTGAAGCTTTCTTT.

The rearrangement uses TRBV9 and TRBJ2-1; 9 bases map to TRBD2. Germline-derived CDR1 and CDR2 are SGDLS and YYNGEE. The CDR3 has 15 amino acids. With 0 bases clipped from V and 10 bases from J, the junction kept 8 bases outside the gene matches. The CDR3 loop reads CASSVAASGVGEQFF. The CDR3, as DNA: TGTGCCAGCAGCGTAGCGGCTAGCGGGGTAGGCGAGCAGTTCTTC. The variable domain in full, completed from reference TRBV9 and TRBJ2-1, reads DSGVTQTPKHLITATGQRVTLRCSPRSGDLSVYWYQQSLDQGLQFLIQYYNGEERAKGNILERFSAQQFPDLHSELNLSSLELGDSALYFCASSVAASGVGEQFFGPGTRLTVL.

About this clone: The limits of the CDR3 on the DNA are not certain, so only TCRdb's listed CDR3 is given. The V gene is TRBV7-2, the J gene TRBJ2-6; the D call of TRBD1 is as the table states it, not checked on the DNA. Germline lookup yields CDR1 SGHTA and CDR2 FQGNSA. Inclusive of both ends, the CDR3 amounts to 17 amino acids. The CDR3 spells CASILDRIPSGANVLTF.